This T cell receptor beta chain was profiled in a study of memory CD4+ T cells and cytomegalovirus serostatus. Findings and caveats of the study: The CMV-associated TCR signature appears largely within the CD4+ memory repertoire. Median bootstrapped AUC for CMV status was approximately 0.94 originally, less than 0.93 US-trained. Each of 67 CMV-associated TCRbeta sequences occurred in one to five individuals.

The sort gate was single viable CD3+CD4+CD8-CD45RO+ cells for memory CD4+ T cells. From germline, CDR1 is DFQATT and CDR2 SNEGSKA (reference sequence). V was clipped by 6 bases and J by 1 base, with 6 bases between them. CDR3 size: 11 residues. A word on this clone: As yet, its antigen is unknown.

Generated by immunoSEQ multiplex PCR, the TCRdb table keeps only in-frame clones and is missing some. The sample comprises 40,000 or so clones, about four fifths of which are singletons, and roughly 1.1% rests with the top ten. The source material was memory CD4+ T cells from blood. The clonotype was recovered from an adult in good health and CMV-seronegative. The gene calls are TRBV20-1 and TRBJ1-1; D call uncertain. CDR3 in DNA: TGCAGTGCCGGGAAGAACACTGAAGCTTTCTTT. It is translated as CSAGKNTEAFF.